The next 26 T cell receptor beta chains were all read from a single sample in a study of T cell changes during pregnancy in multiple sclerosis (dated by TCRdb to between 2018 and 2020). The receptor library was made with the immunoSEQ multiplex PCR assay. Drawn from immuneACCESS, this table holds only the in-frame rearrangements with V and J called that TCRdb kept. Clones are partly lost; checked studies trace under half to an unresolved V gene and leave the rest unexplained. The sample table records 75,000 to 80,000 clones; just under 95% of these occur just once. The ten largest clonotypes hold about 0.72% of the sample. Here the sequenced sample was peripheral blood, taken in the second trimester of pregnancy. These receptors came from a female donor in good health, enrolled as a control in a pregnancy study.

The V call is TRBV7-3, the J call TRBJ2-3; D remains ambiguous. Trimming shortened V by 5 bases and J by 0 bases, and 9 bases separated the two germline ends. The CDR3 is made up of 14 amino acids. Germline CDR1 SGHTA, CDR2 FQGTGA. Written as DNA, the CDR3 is TGTGCCAGCAGCCCCATGACTAGCACAGATACGCAGTATTTT. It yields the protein CASSPMTSTDTQYF.

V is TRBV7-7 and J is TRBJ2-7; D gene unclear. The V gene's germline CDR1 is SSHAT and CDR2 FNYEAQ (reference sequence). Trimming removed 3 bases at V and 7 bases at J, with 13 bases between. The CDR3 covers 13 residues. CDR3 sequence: CASSLGEKSEQYF. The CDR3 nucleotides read TGTGCCAGCAGCTTGGGCGAGAAAAGTGAGCAGTACTTC.

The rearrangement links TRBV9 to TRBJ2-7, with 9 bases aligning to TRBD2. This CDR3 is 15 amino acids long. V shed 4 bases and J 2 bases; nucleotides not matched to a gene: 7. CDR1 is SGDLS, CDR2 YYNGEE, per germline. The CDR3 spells CASSPSGVTTYEQYF. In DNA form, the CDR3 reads TGTGCCAGCAGCCCTAGCGGGGTCACAACCTACGAGCAGTACTTC.

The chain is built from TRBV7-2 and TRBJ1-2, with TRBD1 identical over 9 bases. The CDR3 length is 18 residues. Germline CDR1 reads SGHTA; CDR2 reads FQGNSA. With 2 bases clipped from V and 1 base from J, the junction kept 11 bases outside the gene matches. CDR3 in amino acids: CASSLSPGQGYYNYGYTF. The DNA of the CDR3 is TGTGCCAGCAGCTTATCCCCGGGACAGGGATATTATAACTATGGCTACACCTTC. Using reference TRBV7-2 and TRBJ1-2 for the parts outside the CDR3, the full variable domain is GAGVSQSPSNKVTEKGKDVELRCDPISGHTALYWYRQSLGQGLEFLIYFQGNSAPDKSGLPSDRFSAERTGGSVSTLTIQRTQQEDSAVYLCASSLSPGQGYYNYGYTFGSGTRLTVV.

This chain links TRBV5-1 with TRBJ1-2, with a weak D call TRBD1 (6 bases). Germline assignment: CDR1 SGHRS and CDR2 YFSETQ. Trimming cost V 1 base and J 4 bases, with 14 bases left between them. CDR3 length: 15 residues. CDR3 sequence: CASSLNQGLAYGYTF. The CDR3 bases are TGCGCCAGCAGCTTGAATCAGGGGCTTGCCTATGGCTACACCTTC.

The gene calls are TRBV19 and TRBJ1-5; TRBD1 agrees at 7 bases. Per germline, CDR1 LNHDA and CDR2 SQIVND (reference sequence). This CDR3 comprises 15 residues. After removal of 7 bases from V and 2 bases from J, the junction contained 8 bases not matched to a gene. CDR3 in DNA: TGTGCCAGTAACCCTAACAGGGGAGGCAATCAGCCCCAGCATTTT. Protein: CASNPNRGGNQPQHF.

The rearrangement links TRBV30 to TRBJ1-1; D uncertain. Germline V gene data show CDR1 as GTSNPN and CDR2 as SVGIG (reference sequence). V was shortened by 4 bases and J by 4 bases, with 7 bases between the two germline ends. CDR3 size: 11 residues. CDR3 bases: TGTGCCTGGATCCGGGGCACTGAAGCTTTCTTT. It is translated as CAWIRGTEAFF.

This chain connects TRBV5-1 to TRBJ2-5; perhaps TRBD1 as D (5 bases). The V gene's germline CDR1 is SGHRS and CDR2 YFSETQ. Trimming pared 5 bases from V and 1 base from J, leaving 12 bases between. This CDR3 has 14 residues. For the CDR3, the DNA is TGCGCCAGCAGGACAGATACAGTCCAAGAGACCCAGTACTTC. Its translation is CASRTDTVQETQYF.

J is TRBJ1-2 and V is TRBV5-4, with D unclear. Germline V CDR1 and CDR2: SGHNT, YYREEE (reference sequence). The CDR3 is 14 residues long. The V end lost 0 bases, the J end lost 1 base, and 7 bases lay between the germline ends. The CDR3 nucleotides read TGTGCCAGCAGCTTGGAGCGGGGTAACTATGGCTACACCTTC. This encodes CASSLERGNYGYTF.

The CDR3 loop reads CASERGGVGELFF. DNA of the CDR3: TGTGCCAGTGAGCGGGGGGGCGTGGGGGAGCTGTTTTTT. The chain couples TRBV19 to TRBJ2-2; TRBD2 matches at 10 bases. The CDR3 is 13 amino acids. Germline V lookup: CDR1 LNHDA, CDR2 SQIVND (reference sequence). With V trimmed by 8 bases and J by 8 bases, 5 bases remained unmatched.

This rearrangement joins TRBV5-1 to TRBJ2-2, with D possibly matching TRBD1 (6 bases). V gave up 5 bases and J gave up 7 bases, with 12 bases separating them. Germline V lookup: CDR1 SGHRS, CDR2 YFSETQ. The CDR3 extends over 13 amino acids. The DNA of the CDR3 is TGCGCCAGCAGATCAACAGGGATCGGGGAGCTGTTTTTT. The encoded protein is CASRSTGIGELFF.

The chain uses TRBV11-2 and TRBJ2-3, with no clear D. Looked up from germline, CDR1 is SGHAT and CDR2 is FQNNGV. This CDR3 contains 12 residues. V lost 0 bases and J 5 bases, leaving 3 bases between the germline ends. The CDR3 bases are TGTGCCAGCAGCTTAGATCTAGATACGCAGTATTTT. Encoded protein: CASSLDLDTQYF.

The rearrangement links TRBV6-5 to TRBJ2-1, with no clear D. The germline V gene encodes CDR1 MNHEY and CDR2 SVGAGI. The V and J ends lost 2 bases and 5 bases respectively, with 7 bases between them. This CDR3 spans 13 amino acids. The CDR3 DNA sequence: TGTGCCAGCAGTTACAGCAGCGACAATGAGCAGTTCTTC. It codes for CASSYSSDNEQFF.

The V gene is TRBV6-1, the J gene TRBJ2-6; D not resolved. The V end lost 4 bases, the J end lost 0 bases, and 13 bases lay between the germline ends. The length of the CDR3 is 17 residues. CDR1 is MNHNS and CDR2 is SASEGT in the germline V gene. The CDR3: CASSGQAISSGANVLTF. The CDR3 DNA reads TGTGCCAGCAGTGGGCAGGCAATTAGCTCTGGGGCCAACGTCCTGACTTTC.

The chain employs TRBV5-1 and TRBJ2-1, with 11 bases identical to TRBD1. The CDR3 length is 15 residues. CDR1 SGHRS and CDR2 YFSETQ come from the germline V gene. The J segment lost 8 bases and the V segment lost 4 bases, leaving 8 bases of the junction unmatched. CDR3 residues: CASSPSGTGGDEQFF. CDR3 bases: TGCGCCAGCAGCCCATCCGGGACAGGGGGGGATGAGCAGTTCTTC. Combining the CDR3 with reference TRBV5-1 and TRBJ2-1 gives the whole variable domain KAGVTQTPRYLIKTRGQQVTLSCSPISGHRSVSWYQQTPGQGLQFLFEYFSETQRNKGNFPGRFSGRQFSNSRSEMNVSTLELGDSALYLCASSPSGTGGDEQFFGPGTRLTVL.

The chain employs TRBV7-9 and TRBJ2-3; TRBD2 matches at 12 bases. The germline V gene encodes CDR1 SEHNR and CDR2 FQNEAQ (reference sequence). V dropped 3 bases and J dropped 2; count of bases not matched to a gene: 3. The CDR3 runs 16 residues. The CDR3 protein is CASSFRTSGITDTQYF. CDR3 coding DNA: TGTGCCAGCAGCTTTCGGACTAGCGGGATCACAGATACGCAGTATTTT.

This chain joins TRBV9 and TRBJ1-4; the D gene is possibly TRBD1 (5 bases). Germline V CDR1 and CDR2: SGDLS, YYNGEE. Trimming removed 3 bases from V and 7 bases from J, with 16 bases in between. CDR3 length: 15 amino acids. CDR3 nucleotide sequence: TGTGCCAGCAGCGCCTCGGGCCGGGGGAGTGAAAAACTGTTTTTT. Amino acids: CASSASGRGSEKLFF.

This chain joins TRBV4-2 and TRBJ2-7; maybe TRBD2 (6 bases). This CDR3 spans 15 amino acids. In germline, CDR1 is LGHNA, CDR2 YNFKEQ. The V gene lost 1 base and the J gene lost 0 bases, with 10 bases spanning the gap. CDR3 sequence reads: CASSQGRGSSYEQYF. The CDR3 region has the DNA TGTGCCAGCAGCCAAGGACGGGGGAGCTCCTACGAGCAGTACTTC.

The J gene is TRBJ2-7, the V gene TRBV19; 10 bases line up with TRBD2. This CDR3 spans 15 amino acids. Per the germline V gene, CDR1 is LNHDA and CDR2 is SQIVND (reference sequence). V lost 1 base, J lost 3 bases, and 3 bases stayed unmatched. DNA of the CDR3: TGTGCCAGTAGTATAGTAGCGGGGGGCAACTACGAGCAGTACTTC. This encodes CASSIVAGGNYEQYF.

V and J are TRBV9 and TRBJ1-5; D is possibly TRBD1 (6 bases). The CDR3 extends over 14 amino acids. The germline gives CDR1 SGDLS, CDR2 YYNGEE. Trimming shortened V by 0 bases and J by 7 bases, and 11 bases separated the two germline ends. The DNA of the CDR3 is TGTGCCAGCAGCGTAGGAGGGGGTGGACAGCCCCAGCATTTT. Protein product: CASSVGGGGQPQHF.

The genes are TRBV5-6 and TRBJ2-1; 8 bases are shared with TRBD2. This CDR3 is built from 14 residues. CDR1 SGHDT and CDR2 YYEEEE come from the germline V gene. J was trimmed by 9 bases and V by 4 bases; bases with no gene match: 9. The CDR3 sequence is CASSKRGGESEQFF. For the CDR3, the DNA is TGTGCCAGCAGCAAACGGGGGGGCGAAAGTGAGCAGTTCTTC. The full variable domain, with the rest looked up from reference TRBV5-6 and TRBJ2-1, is DAGVTQSPTHLIKTRGQQVTLRCSPKSGHDTVSWYQQALGQGPQFIFQYYEEEERQRGNFPDRFSGHQFPNYSSELNVNALLLGDSALYLCASSKRGGESEQFFGPGTRLTVL.

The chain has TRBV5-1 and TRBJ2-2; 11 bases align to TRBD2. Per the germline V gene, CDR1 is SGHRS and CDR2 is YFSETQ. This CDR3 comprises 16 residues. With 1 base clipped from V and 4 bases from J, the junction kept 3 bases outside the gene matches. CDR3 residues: CASSLILAGATGELFF. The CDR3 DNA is TGCGCCAGCAGCTTGATACTAGCGGGGGCCACCGGGGAGCTGTTTTTT.

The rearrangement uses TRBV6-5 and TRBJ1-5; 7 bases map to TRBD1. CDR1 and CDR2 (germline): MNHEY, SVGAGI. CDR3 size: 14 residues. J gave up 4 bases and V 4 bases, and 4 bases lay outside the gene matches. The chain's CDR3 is CASSWTGLNQPQHF. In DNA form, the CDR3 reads TGTGCCAGCAGTTGGACAGGCTTAAATCAGCCCCAGCATTTT.

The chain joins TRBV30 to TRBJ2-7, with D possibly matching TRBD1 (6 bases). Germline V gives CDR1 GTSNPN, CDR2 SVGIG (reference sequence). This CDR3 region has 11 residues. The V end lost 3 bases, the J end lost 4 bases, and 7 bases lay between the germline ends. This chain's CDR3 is CAWRDSYEQYF. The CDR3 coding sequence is TGTGCCTGGAGGGACAGTTACGAGCAGTACTTC.

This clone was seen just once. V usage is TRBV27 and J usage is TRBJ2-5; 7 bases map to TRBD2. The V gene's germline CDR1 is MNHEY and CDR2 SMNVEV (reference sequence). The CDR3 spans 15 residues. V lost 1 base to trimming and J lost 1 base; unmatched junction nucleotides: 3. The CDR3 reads CASSLYSSGQETQYF. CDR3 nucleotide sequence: TGTGCCAGCAGTTTATATTCTAGCGGCCAAGAGACCCAGTACTTC.

In DNA form, the CDR3 reads TGTGCCAGTAGTATAGGGGGACAGGGGATCTATGGCTACACCTTC. Translated, it gives CASSIGGQGIYGYTF. This chain uses TRBV19 with TRBJ1-2, with 10 bases identical to TRBD1. This CDR3 region has 15 residues. Trimming cost V 1 base and J 4 bases; bases outside gene matches: 3. The germline gives CDR1 LNHDA, CDR2 SQIVND (reference sequence). Variable domain in full (rest from reference TRBV19 and TRBJ1-2): DGGITQSPKYLFRKEGQNVTLSCEQNLNHDAMYWYRQDPGQGLRLIYYSQIVNDFQKGDIAEGYSVSREKKESFPLTVTSAQKNPTAFYLCASSIGGQGIYGYTFGSGTRLTVV.